This record looks at one T cell receptor (beta chain) sequence and its context. Germline is not matched at one junction end, which may reflect a read error. In the original processing: Researchers report that nucleated cell counts were estimated from reference gene primer amplification. TCRdb keeps only in-frame clones here, not all; method: immunoSEQ multiplex PCR. The V and J calls and the clone size are those of that table, but D and trimming were determined from the DNA. The sample holds approximately 210,000 clones, 90% to 95% seen once. CDR3 length equals 15 residues. Germline V CDR1 and CDR2: SSHAT, FNYEAQ (reference sequence). The sample is drawn from a study of blood T cell repertoires in COVID-19. Study-wide context: Samples of COVID-19 (acute and convalescent) were obtained from the United States, Italy and Spain.

The chain recombines TRBV7-7 with TRBJ2-4; perhaps TRBD2 as D (6 bases). The sequencing sample was made of peripheral blood. This receptor was obtained from a young man with acute or convalescent COVID-19. DNA of the CDR3: TGTGCTAGCAGCTTAGCGGTGCGGCTAGGAAACATTCAGTACTTC. As protein: CASSLAVRLGNIQYF.